This T cell receptor beta chain was recorded in a study of T cell changes during pregnancy in multiple sclerosis. Germline CDR1 and CDR2: MNHNS and SASEGT. The length of the CDR3 is 14 residues. Trimming took 4 bases from V and 2 from J, leaving 12 bases between them. The method was immunoSEQ multiplex PCR; TCRdb's version includes in-frame clones alone and lacks a portion of them. The sample lists 60,000 to 70,000 clones, approximately 90% seen once, with 2.5% to 3% in the top ten. The receptor was derived from a female donor in good health, enrolled as a control in a pregnancy study. The rearrangement joins TRBV6-1 to TRBJ2-7; D unresolved. The sequences come from peripheral blood, collected in the second trimester of pregnancy. The CDR3 nucleotides read TGTGCCAGCAGTGTAATCGCGGAAACCTACGAGCAGTACTTC. It is translated as CASSVIAETYEQYF.